This TCR beta chain was obtained from a study of blood T cell repertoires in COVID-19. Per the germline V gene, CDR1 is PRHDT and CDR2 is FYEKMQ (reference sequence). This CDR3 has 15 residues. Trimming shortened V by 5 bases and J by 6 bases, and 19 bases separated the two germline ends. TCRdb's table, derived via immunoSEQ multiplex PCR, lists solely in-frame clones and lacks some. The sample contains just under 30,000 clones, about 80% of which appear only once. The receptor was isolated from a woman in her 70s with acute or convalescent COVID-19. Source material: peripheral blood. The rearrangement uses TRBV13 and TRBJ1-1, with D possibly matching TRBD1 (6 bases). DNA of the CDR3: TGTGCCAGCAGCCTCGGAGGGGGGGGACCACCTGAAGCTTTCTTT. Its protein product is CASSLGGGGPPEAFF.